The subject of this entry is one T cell receptor delta chain. A much larger clone differs from this one at a single base, so this may be a read error. Other DNA sequences in this specimen translate into the identical CDR3. This entry is derived from a study of gamma-delta T cells after stem cell transplantation. TCRdb re-called clones from the RT-PCR reads using CATT. The profile shows over 2,500 delta-chain clones, 20% to 25% of them singletons. Trimming cost V 1 base and J 4 bases; bases outside gene matches: 7. This CDR3 is 16 amino acids long. CDR1 and CDR2 from the germline V gene are GEAIGNYY and EKD.

The rearrangement links TRDV2 to TRDJ1; 11 positions match TRDD3. The sequence was collected from a human donor. It is not recorded whose cells these are; they may come from a transplant donor. Sequencing was carried out using gamma-delta T cells. DNA for the CDR3: TGTGCCTGTGACACACTGGGGGATATTCAAGGCGATAAACTCATCTTT. Translating gives CACDTLGDIQGDKLIF.